These 7 T cell receptor beta chains share one sample of origin, sequenced in a study of blood T cell repertoires in COVID-19 (dated by TCRdb to about 2020). Receptor libraries were prepared by the immunoSEQ multiplex PCR assay. Imported from immuneACCESS, the table was reduced by TCRdb to in-frame sequences with V and J called. These copies leave out some clones; in studies compared against another copy, an unresolved V gene accounts for under half, and the cause of the remainder is not known. This sample lists roughly 55,000 clones; 80% to 95% were detected once. The ten largest clones represent around 15% of the sample. Sequenced material: peripheral blood. These receptors were collected from a human donor with active COVID-19. The donor label of this sample is uncertain.

This chain connects TRBV27 to TRBJ1-1; the match to TRBD1 covers 7 bases. Germline CDR1 is MNHEY and CDR2 is SMNVEV (reference sequence). This CDR3 comprises 20 residues. Trimming cost V 5 bases and J 0 bases; bases outside gene matches: 21. CDR3 bases: TGTGCCAGCAGTCGAGGGAGACAGGGCCACGTAGCTGCCCTGAACACTGAAGCTTTCTTT. This encodes CASSRGRQGHVAALNTEAFF.

The rearrangement uses TRBV5-1 and TRBJ1-1; D is unresolved. CDR1 SGHRS and CDR2 YFSETQ come from the germline V gene. Trimming shortened V by 5 bases and J by 1 base, and 3 bases separated the two germline ends. The CDR3 totals 11 residues. CDR3 protein: CASRQNTEAFF. CDR3 DNA sequence: TGCGCCAGCAGACAGAACACTGAAGCTTTCTTT.

V usage is TRBV7-6 and J usage is TRBJ2-1, with 8 positions matching TRBD2. CDR1 is SGHVS and CDR2 is FNYEAQ in the germline V gene. The CDR3 runs 17 residues. V lost 0 bases, J lost 0 bases, and 4 bases stayed unmatched. In DNA, the CDR3 is TGTGCCAGCAGCTTAGCCGGCGGGGGGACCTCCTACAATGAGCAGTTCTTC. Its protein product is CASSLAGGGTSYNEQFF. The variable domain in full, completed from reference TRBV7-6 and TRBJ2-1, reads GAGVSQSPRYKVTKRGQDVALRCDPISGHVSLYWYRQALGQGPEFLTYFNYEAQQDKSGLPNDRFSAERPEGSISTLTIQRTEQRDSAMYRCASSLAGGGTSYNEQFFGPGTRLTVL.

The V gene is TRBV19, the J gene TRBJ1-5; D ambiguous. The CDR3 is 14 amino acids. V was pared by 6 bases and J by 9 bases, with 18 bases between. Germline loops: CDR1 LNHDA, CDR2 SQIVND (reference sequence). The CDR3 sequence: CASRGGGYLGPQHF. In DNA form, the CDR3 reads TGTGCCAGTAGGGGTGGCGGGTACCTTGGGCCCCAGCATTTT.

This chain joins TRBV2 and TRBJ1-6; D is possibly TRBD1 (5 bases). CDR1 and CDR2 (germline): SNHLY, FYNNEI. This CDR3 comprises 15 residues. Trimming cost V 1 base and J 6 bases, with 10 bases left between them. The chain's CDR3 is CASSEVWTRNSPLHF. CDR3 nucleotides: TGTGCCAGCAGTGAAGTATGGACACGTAATTCACCCCTCCACTTT.

The V gene is TRBV6-5, the J gene TRBJ1-1, with unresolved D. Trimming shortened V by 6 bases and J by 0 bases, and 8 bases separated the two germline ends. The germline V gene has CDR1 MNHEY and CDR2 SVGAGI. The CDR3 contains 13 residues. CDR3 bases: TGTGCCAGCAGATGGACTGTGAACACTGAAGCTTTCTTT. Protein sequence: CASRWTVNTEAFF.

In its sample, this clone was seen once. The J gene is TRBJ2-6, the V gene TRBV13; 10 nucleotides agree with TRBD2. The CDR3 sequence is 17 residues long. CDR1 is PRHDT, CDR2 FYEKMQ, per germline (reference sequence). J gave up 1 base and V 1 base, and 1 base lay outside the gene matches. CDR3 DNA: TGTGCCAGCAGCTTAGAAGCGGGGGGGTCTGGGGCCAACGTCCTGACTTTC. Encoded protein: CASSLEAGGSGANVLTF.